Listed below are T cell receptor beta chains from one sample, sequenced in a study of Graves' ophthalmopathy and Graves' hyperthyroidism. A single record per CDR3 protein comes from TCRdb applying MiXCR to the multiplex PCR reads. The table lists hundreds of thousands of distinct CDR3 sequences, 35% to 50% of them singletons. Sequenced material: peripheral blood. The receptors here all came from an adult man with Graves' ophthalmopathy. Each CDR3 is given with its conserved first and last residue. Expanded clones get a size class; other rows say once, few or many, or leave the size out.

CDR3aa	abundance	len	v_gene	j_gene
CAISDWGSEASF	-	12	TRBV10-3	TRBJ1-1
CASSQEYGRQGASETQYF	few	18	TRBV14	TRBJ2-5
CASSQATSGRETQYF	few	15	TRBV7-2	TRBJ2-5
CASSWASGRANTGELFF	once	17	TRBV25-1	TRBJ2-2
CASSSDRGINQPQHF	many	15	TRBV24-1	TRBJ1-5
CACDRGRHQPQHF	-	13	TRBV24-1	TRBJ1-5
CASSLGQTYGYTF	many	13	TRBV5-8	TRBJ1-2
CASSWGQGASNYGYTF	-	16	TRBV7-9	TRBJ1-2
CSVFGERLFF	-	10	TRBV29-1	TRBJ1-4
CASSLGLPREKLFF	many	14	TRBV2	TRBJ1-4
CASSIGGVGDDEQYF	-	15	TRBV19	TRBJ2-7
CASSLWGRYEQYF	-	13	TRBV25-1	TRBJ2-7
CSVGDTGGYTF	-	11	TRBV29-1	TRBJ1-2
CASSPNAPQRETQYF	few	15	TRBV5-1	TRBJ2-5
CASSVVTDVFGANVLTF	-	17	TRBV2	TRBJ2-6
CASSWPPTMGEAFF	few	14	TRBV5-8	TRBJ1-1
CASSYGVGAGEAFF	-	14	TRBV6-1	TRBJ1-1
CASSLLGYSGNTIYF	many	15	TRBV7-8	TRBJ1-3
CASSEVSYEQYF	many	12	TRBV2	TRBJ2-7
CAISEDGTGDSYGYTF	many	16	TRBV10-3	TRBJ1-2
CASSFTSRGLAGNYEQYF	-	18	TRBV7-9	TRBJ2-7
CSAGGQTPSYEQYF	-	14	TRBV20-1	TRBJ2-7
CASSPWGTGELFF	few	13	TRBV25-1	TRBJ2-2
CARSPVTTGAWPQHF	-	15	TRBV19	TRBJ1-5
CASRDRGVEVETQYF	-	15	TRBV2	TRBJ2-5
CASSQRSGGQPNYGYTF	-	17	TRBV4-3	TRBJ1-2
CAISAGRSQETQYF	many	14	TRBV10-3	TRBJ2-5
CASSVSWAGLYEQYF	many	15	TRBV9	TRBJ2-7
CSAQPGQYGAFF	few	12	TRBV20-1	TRBJ1-1
CASSESWTEAFF	many	12	TRBV10-1	TRBJ1-1
CASSLDRKTQYF	-	12	TRBV7-9	TRBJ2-5
CASSYGTGLYEQYF	-	14	TRBV12-3/TRBV12-4	TRBJ2-7
CASSQDMGEGYNEQFF	-	16	TRBV7-9	TRBJ2-1
CASSDTNRMGGYTF	-	14	TRBV5-1	TRBJ1-2
CSAPSGGNSGANVLTF	-	16	TRBV20-1	TRBJ2-6
CGSSEGGTNEKLFF	once	14	TRBV19	TRBJ1-4
CASSSRGVKEKLFF	many	14	TRBV7-2	TRBJ1-4
CASSETGDRNQPQHF	few	15	TRBV10-3	TRBJ1-5
CASSLVAPRSTGGTYYTF	-	18	TRBV7-8	TRBJ1-2
CASSRTGAFYEQYF	-	14	TRBV2	TRBJ2-7
CATSDSMTARSGNQPQHF	many	18	TRBV24-1	TRBJ1-5
CASATGLLALHF	many	12	TRBV5-6	TRBJ1-6
CASSAMGGIEAFF	-	13	TRBV19	TRBJ1-1
CASSPFGTANTGELFF	many	16	TRBV19	TRBJ2-2
CSALRETASGREQYF	few	15	TRBV20-1	TRBJ2-7
CAISEGTGGGMNTEAFF	-	17	TRBV10-3	TRBJ1-1
CASSRTSGANTGELFF	-	16	TRBV7-9	TRBJ2-2
CASSSDDTQYF	-	11	TRBV5-1	TRBJ2-3
CASSITGTSGANVLTF	-	16	TRBV13	TRBJ2-6
CSARVGLAGNYEQYF	-	15	TRBV20-1	TRBJ2-7
CASSRGHPNTEAFF	few	14	TRBV7-9	TRBJ1-1
CASSLSRVRSRQETQYF	-	17	TRBV27	TRBJ2-5
CASSPRTSWTGELFF	-	15	TRBV7-3	TRBJ2-2
CSAPNLAGEETQYF	-	14	TRBV20-1	TRBJ2-5
CASRPGPERRQPQHF	-	15	TRBV12-3/TRBV12-4	TRBJ1-5